The 19 T cell receptor beta chains below come from one sample, sequenced in a study of identifying expanded T cells in peripheral blood. Some clones are missing from TCRdb's copy, which holds only in-frame ones; the method was immunoSEQ multiplex PCR. The profile covers more than 55,000 clones, with around 87% appearing a single time and less than 5.5% taken by the ten largest. The sequenced sample was blood. The receptors stem from a person aged 18 to 75 in good health.

The chain couples TRBV15 to TRBJ2-4; D gene ambiguous. The CDR3 length is 16 residues. Germline-derived CDR1 and CDR2 are LNHNV and YYDKDF (reference sequence). V was pared by 3 bases and J by 0 bases, with 12 bases between. In DNA, the CDR3 is TGTGCCACCAGCAGTCGTACGTTTGTAGCCAAAAACATTCAGTACTTC. Amino acids: CATSSRTFVAKNIQYF.

This sequence joins TRBV7-9 and TRBJ2-3, with D perhaps matching TRBD1 (5 bases). The CDR3 consists of 13 residues. Trimming shortened V by 4 bases and J by 6 bases, and 11 bases separated the two germline ends. Germline loops: CDR1 SEHNR, CDR2 FQNEAQ (reference sequence). CDR3 in DNA: TGTGCCAGCAGCTCCACGGCAGGGGATACGCAGTATTTT. Protein product: CASSSTAGDTQYF.

The table lists this clone with a count of one. The genes are TRBV6-4 and TRBJ1-5, with TRBD1 matching 9 bases. The V gene's germline CDR1 is MRHNA and CDR2 SNTAGT. V shed 4 bases, J shed 2 bases, and the junction held 6 bases outside the gene matches. The CDR3 extends over 16 amino acids. The CDR3, as DNA: TGTGCCAGCAGTGTGGGACAGGGAAGGTGCAATCAGCCCCAGCATTTT. It yields the protein CASSVGQGRCNQPQHF.

J is TRBJ2-7 and V is TRBV4-2, with no clear D. Per the germline V gene, CDR1 is LGHNA and CDR2 is YNFKEQ. The CDR3 has 14 amino acids. V was shortened by 5 bases and J by 2 bases, with 13 bases between the two germline ends. In DNA, the CDR3 is TGTGCCAGCAGCTTGGCCAGGAATACCTACGAGCAGTACTTC. Its translation is CASSLARNTYEQYF.

This rearrangement joins TRBV30 to TRBJ2-5; D is ambiguous. This CDR3 contains 13 residues. Germline V gene sequence: CDR1 GTSNPN, CDR2 SVGIG (reference sequence). This CDR3 reads CSLETPVVETQYF. DNA of the CDR3: TGTTCACTCGAAACCCCAGTGGTAGAGACCCAGTACTTC.

This chain links TRBV21-1 with TRBJ2-2; the table assigns TRBD2, which was not confirmed against the DNA. TRBV21-1 is listed as a pseudogene. The CDR3 consists of 15 residues. CDR3 DNA sequence: TGTGCCAGCGGGAGGGGGACTAGAAACACCGGGGAGCTGTTTTTT. This gives the protein CASGRGTRNTGELFF.

This chain links TRBV11-2 with TRBJ2-5, with a possible D match to TRBD1 (6 bases). CDR3 length: 15 residues. The V end lost 2 bases, the J end lost 1 base, and 11 bases lay between the germline ends. From germline, CDR1 is SGHAT and CDR2 FQNNGV. The CDR3 reads CASSLSGHTQETQYF. The CDR3 nucleotides are TGTGCCAGCAGCTTATCGGGACATACCCAAGAGACCCAGTACTTC.

This rearrangement joins TRBV28 to TRBJ2-7, with a weak D call TRBD1 (6 bases). Germline V lookup: CDR1 MDHEN, CDR2 SYDVKM. V lost 6 bases to trimming and J lost 3 bases, with 12 bases between them. The length of the CDR3 is 13 residues. The CDR3 is CASRRQANYEQYF. CDR3 coding DNA: TGTGCCAGCAGACGACAGGCGAACTACGAGCAGTACTTC.

This chain connects TRBV7-2 to TRBJ1-4; D gene unclear. CDR1 is SGHTA, CDR2 FQGNSA, per germline. CDR3 length equals 14 residues. Between the trimmed V and J ends, which lost 3 bases and 2 bases, there was a span of 7 bases. CDR3 nucleotides: TGTGCCAGCAGCTTGTCCACGACTAATGAAAAACTGTTTTTT. It specifies CASSLSTTNEKLFF.

J is TRBJ2-3 and V is TRBV5-6; D might be TRBD2 (5 bases). The V gene lost 0 bases and the J gene lost 14 bases, with 13 bases spanning the gap. Germline V gene lookup returns CDR1 SGHDT and CDR2 YYEEEE. The CDR3 covers 12 residues. CDR3 region: CASSLGGPKWYF. The CDR3 nucleotides read TGTGCCAGCAGCTTGGGAGGGCCCAAATGGTATTTT.

The J gene is TRBJ2-1, the V gene TRBV6-1, with D unclear. Per the germline V gene, CDR1 is MNHNS and CDR2 is SASEGT. The CDR3 runs to 13 residues. Deletions cut 2 bases from V and 5 bases from J, with 7 bases between. CDR3 sequence reads: CASSERENNEQFF. The CDR3 nucleotides are TGTGCCAGCAGTGAACGAGAAAACAATGAGCAGTTCTTC.

This sequence joins TRBV28 and TRBJ2-2, with 9 positions matching TRBD1. With 2 bases clipped from V and 3 bases from J, the junction kept 1 base outside the gene matches. Looked up from germline, CDR1 is MDHEN and CDR2 is SYDVKM. The CDR3 totals 15 residues. CDR3 sequence (DNA): TGTGCCAGCAGTTTACGACAGGGGGACACCGGGGAGCTGTTTTTT. It encodes CASSLRQGDTGELFF. Full variable domain (missing parts from reference TRBV28 and TRBJ2-2): DVKVTQSSRYLVKRTGEKVFLECVQDMDHENMFWYRQDPGLGLRLIYFSYDVKMKEKGDIPEGYSVSREKKERFSLILESASTNQTSMYLCASSLRQGDTGELFFGEGSRLTVL.

The rearrangement joins TRBV2 to TRBJ2-7; D unresolved. CDR1 is SNHLY, CDR2 FYNNEI, per germline. V lost 4 bases and J 5 bases, leaving 12 bases between the germline ends. CDR3 length: 13 residues. DNA of the CDR3: TGTGCCAGCAGTGTCTCAGAATCCGACGAGCAGTACTTC. As protein: CASSVSESDEQYF.

This chain joins TRBV6-5 and TRBJ1-2; D possibly corresponds to TRBD1 (5 bases). The germline gives CDR1 MNHEY, CDR2 SVGAGI. CDR3 size: 14 residues. V was shortened by 5 bases and J by 0 bases, with 10 bases between the two germline ends. DNA of the CDR3: TGTGCCAGCAGTCCACAGGTATCTAACTATGGCTACACCTTC. As protein: CASSPQVSNYGYTF.

The chain employs TRBV21-1 and TRBJ1-2; the table names TRBD1, a call not compared with the DNA. TRBV21-1 is termed a pseudogene. The CDR3 runs to 14 residues. The CDR3 is CASSKEGANYGYTF. The CDR3 DNA is TGTGCCAGCAGCAAAGAGGGGGCTAACTATGGCTACACCTTC.

The V and J genes are TRBV5-4 and TRBJ2-7, with D possibly being TRBD1 (5 bases). Germline lookup yields CDR1 SGHNT and CDR2 YYREEE (reference sequence). The V end lost 5 bases, the J end lost 0 bases, and 18 bases lay between the germline ends. CDR3 length: 16 residues. The chain's CDR3 is CASSSGRALISYEQYF. The CDR3 region has the DNA TGTGCCAGCAGTTCGGGCAGGGCCCTCATCTCCTACGAGCAGTACTTC.

The J gene is TRBJ1-4, the V gene TRBV9, with 12 bases fitting TRBD1. The ends lost 5 bases at V and 10 bases at J; junction bases unmatched: 6. Germline CDR1 SGDLS, CDR2 YYNGEE. The CDR3 has 14 residues. CDR3 sequence reads: CASSPGTGGAKLFF. CDR3 nucleotide sequence: TGTGCCAGCAGTCCCGGGACAGGGGGCGCAAAACTGTTTTTT.

This clone was seen a few times. This chain uses TRBV5-1 with TRBJ2-7, with 7 nucleotides matching TRBD1. This CDR3 spans 16 amino acids. CDR1 is SGHRS and CDR2 is YFSETQ in the germline V gene. Losses at the gene ends were 3 bases for V and 1 base for J; bases not matched to a gene: 10. CDR3: CASSWSGQERSYEQYF. The CDR3 nucleotides read TGCGCCAGCAGCTGGTCCGGACAGGAGAGATCCTACGAGCAGTACTTC.

The chain carries TRBV6-6 and TRBJ2-1, with 7 bases lining up with TRBD2. Germline values: CDR1 MNHNY, CDR2 SVGAGI (reference sequence). CDR3 length: 12 amino acids. The junction had 5 bases not matched to a gene; V was cut back by 0 bases and J by 15 bases. The CDR3 reads CASSYSTGLPFF. In nucleotides, the CDR3 is TGTGCCAGCAGTTACTCCACGGGACTACCGTTCTTC.